The T cell receptor (beta chain) under discussion was sequenced for a study of blood T cell repertoires in COVID-19. At the level of the study: Whether acute or convalescent, the COVID-19 samples came from the United States, Italy and Spain. PBMCs, B-cell-depleted T cells, or T cells were the source of the cDNA or gDNA that made up the material.

Original processing methods: Amplified reference gene primers provided the basis for estimating nucleated cell counts. TCRdb's table, derived via immunoSEQ multiplex PCR, lists solely in-frame clones and lacks some. V and J calls and clone size come straight from that table; D and trimming were deduced from the DNA. This table has approximately 170,000 clones, around four fifths appearing once. The CDR3 is made up of 15 amino acids. Germline CDR1 MDHEN, CDR2 SYDVKM. The V end lost 3 bases, the J end lost 14 bases, and 23 bases lay between the germline ends. The material sequenced was peripheral blood. V is TRBV28 and J is TRBJ1-5, with a tentative D call TRBD1 (5 bases). The sequence derives from a woman between 65 and 79 years old who had recovered from COVID-19. CDR3 nucleotide sequence: TGTGCCAGCAGTTTGGGGGAGGTGTGGCAGCCTCCCAAGCATTTT. This codes for CASSLGEVWQPPKHF.